This TCR beta chain is from a study of T cells expressing NK-cell markers. Study-level information: Sorted CD3+CD56-NKG2C+, CD3+CD56+NKG2C+ and CD3+CD56+NKG2C- T cells supplied the TCR beta repertoires. Sequenced donors, eight in total, included seven who were HCMV-seropositive and one who was seronegative.

CDR1 and CDR2 (germline): DFQATT, SNEGSKA (reference sequence). The CDR3 is 14 amino acids. UMI-tagged 5'RACE template switching yielded the TCR beta cDNA. Each CDR3 protein gets one entry in TCRdb, which reprocessed the 5' RACE reads and gives no DNA. The table gives 440,000 or so distinct CDR3 sequences; the top ten clones make up roughly 8% of it. The chain recombines TRBV20-1 with TRBJ2-5; the TRBD1 assignment by TCRdb is unverifiable without DNA. The source material was blood T cells: a sorted CD56 or NKG2C T cell subset, CD4+ or CD8+ T cells, or bulk PBMC T cells (not recorded which). The clonotype originates from a woman aged 18-69 years in good health. The CDR3 region is CSASNGGGQETQYF.